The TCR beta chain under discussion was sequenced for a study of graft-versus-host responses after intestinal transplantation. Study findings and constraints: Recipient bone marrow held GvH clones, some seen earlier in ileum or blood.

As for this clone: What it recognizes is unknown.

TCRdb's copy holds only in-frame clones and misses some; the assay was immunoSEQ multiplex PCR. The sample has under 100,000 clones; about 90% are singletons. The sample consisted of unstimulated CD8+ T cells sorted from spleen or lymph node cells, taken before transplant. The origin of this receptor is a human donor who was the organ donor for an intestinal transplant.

The CDR3 region has the DNA TGTGCCAGCAGCGCCGGGACTAGCGGGGGAAATGAGCAGTTCTTC. This encodes CASSAGTSGGNEQFF. The chain joins TRBV5-4 to TRBJ2-1; 14 nucleotides line up with TRBD2. Trimming took 4 bases from V and 7 from J; bases not matched to a gene: 4. The CDR3 has 15 amino acids. The germline gives CDR1 SGHNT, CDR2 YYREEE (reference sequence).